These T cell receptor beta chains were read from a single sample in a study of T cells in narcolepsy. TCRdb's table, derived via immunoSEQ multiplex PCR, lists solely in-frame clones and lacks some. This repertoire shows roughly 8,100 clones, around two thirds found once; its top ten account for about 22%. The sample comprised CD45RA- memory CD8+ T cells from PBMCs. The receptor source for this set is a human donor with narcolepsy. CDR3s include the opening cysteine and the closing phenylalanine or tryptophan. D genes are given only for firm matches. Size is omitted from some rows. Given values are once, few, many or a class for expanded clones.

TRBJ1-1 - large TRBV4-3 CASSLTDGHTEAFF TGCGCCAGCAGCCTTACGGACGGTCACACTGAAGCTTTCTTT
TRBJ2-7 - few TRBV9 CASSPPSSYEQYF TGTGCCAGCAGCCCTCCTAGCTCCTACGAGCAGTACTTC
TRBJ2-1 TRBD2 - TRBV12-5 CASDLAGGGHNEQFF TGTGCTAGCGACCTCGCTGGCGGGGGGCACAATGAGCAGTTCTTC
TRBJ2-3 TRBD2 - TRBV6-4 CASSEEAGSSTDTQYF TGTGCCAGCAGTGAAGAAGCGGGGAGTAGCACAGATACGCAGTATTTT
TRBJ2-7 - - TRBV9 CASSVGGSHYEQYF TGTGCCAGCAGCGTAGGGGGTTCTCACTACGAGCAGTACTTC
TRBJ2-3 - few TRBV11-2 CASSPHSDTQYF TGTGCCAGCAGCCCCCACTCTGATACGCAGTATTTT
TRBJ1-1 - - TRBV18 CATRRRYTEAFF TGTGCCACCCGCCGGAGGTACACTGAAGCTTTCTTT
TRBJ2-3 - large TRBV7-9 CASRDEGSDTQYF TGTGCCAGCAGGGACGAAGGGTCGGATACGCAGTATTTT
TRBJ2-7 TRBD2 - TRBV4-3 CASSQAAAGGEFEQYF TGCGCCAGCAGCCAAGCCGCTGCGGGGGGCGAATTCGAGCAGTACTTC
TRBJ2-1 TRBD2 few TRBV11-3 CASSPTLAAYNEQFF TGTGCCAGCAGCCCGACCCTAGCGGCCTACAATGAGCAGTTCTTC
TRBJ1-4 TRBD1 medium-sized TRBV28 CASSLNRGPINEKLFF TGTGCCAGCAGTTTGAACAGGGGACCGATCAATGAAAAACTGTTTTTT
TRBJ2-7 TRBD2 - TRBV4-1 CASSQERGDPYEQYF TGCGCCAGCAGCCAAGAGCGGGGGGACCCCTACGAGCAGTACTTC
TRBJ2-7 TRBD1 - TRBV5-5 CASSQDLGTGVVYEQYF TGCGCCAGCAGCCAAGATCTGGGGACAGGGGTAGTCTACGAGCAGTACTTC
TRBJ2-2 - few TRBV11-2 CASSAGGGGTGELFF TGTGCCAGCAGCGCGGGTGGGGGCGGCACCGGGGAGCTGTTTTTT
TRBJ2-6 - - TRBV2 CASSEIESSGANVLTF TGTGCCAGCAGTGAAATAGAGAGCTCTGGGGCCAACGTCCTGACTTTC
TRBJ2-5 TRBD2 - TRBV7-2 CASSYPGRSSGVGETQYF TGTGCCAGCAGCTACCCGGGACGAAGTAGCGGGGTGGGAGAGACCCAGTACTTC
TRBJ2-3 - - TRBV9 CASSVRPGFASDTQYF TGTGCCAGCAGCGTCCGCCCGGGTTTTGCGTCAGATACGCAGTATTTT
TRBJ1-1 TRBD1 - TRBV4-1 CASSYQGQVYLQDTEAFF TGCGCCAGCAGCTATCAAGGACAGGTTTACCTCCAAGACACTGAAGCTTTCTTT
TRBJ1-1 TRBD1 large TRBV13 CASSLSGGTEAFF TGTGCCAGCAGCTTATCAGGGGGGACTGAAGCTTTCTTT
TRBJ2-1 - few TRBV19 CASSLYNEQFF TGTGCCAGTAGCCTATACAATGAGCAGTTCTTC
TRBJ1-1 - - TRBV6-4 CASSTPLNTEAFF TGTGCCAGCAGTACCCCGCTGAACACTGAAGCTTTCTTT
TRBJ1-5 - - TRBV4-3 CASSQDLGSAGPQHF TGCGCCAGCAGCCAAGATCTGGGCTCTGCCGGGCCCCAGCATTTT
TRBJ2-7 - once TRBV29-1 CSVGAVSYEQYF TGCAGCGTTGGGGCGGTTTCCTACGAGCAGTACTTC
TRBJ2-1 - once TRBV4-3 CASSQDPGAPYNEQFF TGCGCCAGCAGCCAAGATCCGGGGGCCCCCTACAATGAGCAGTTCTTC
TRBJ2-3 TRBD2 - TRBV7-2 CASSTTSGGPREDTQYF TGTGCCAGCAGCACGACTAGCGGGGGTCCCAGGGAGGATACGCAGTATTTT
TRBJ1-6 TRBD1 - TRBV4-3 CASSQGWGDSNSPLHF TGCGCCAGCAGCCAAGGATGGGGGGACAGCAATTCACCCCTCCACTTT
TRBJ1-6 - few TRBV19 CASSIWELKPPLHF TGTGCCAGTAGTATTTGGGAGTTGAAACCACCCCTCCACTTT
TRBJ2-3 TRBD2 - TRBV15 CATSRERGGTDTQYF TGTGCCACCAGCAGAGAGCGGGGGGGCACAGATACGCAGTATTTT
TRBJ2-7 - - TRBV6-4 CASSYIVESYEQYF TGTGCCAGCAGTTACATTGTGGAATCCTACGAGCAGTACTTC
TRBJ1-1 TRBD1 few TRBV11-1 CASSDHRGVSTEAFF TGTGCCAGCAGCGACCACAGGGGAGTGAGCACTGAAGCTTTCTTT
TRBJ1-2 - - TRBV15 CATSRDLRVIGYTF TGTGCCACCAGCAGGGATTTGAGGGTAATAGGCTACACCTTC
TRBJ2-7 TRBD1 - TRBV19 CASSAGQGGYEQYF TGTGCCAGTAGTGCGGGACAGGGGGGCTACGAGCAGTACTTC
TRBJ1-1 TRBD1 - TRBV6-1 CASSPGQGPEAFF TGTGCCAGCAGTCCGGGACAGGGCCCTGAAGCTTTCTTT
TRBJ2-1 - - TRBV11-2 CASSRTGPFNEQFF TGTGCCAGCAGCCGTACAGGGCCCTTCAATGAGCAGTTCTTC
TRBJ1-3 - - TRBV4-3 CASSQSRGSYSGNTIYF TGCGCCAGCAGCCAATCCAGAGGCAGCTACTCTGGAAACACCATATATTTT
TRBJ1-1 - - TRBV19 CASSTPQAITEAFF TGTGCCAGTAGTACCCCTCAGGCAATCACTGAAGCTTTCTTT
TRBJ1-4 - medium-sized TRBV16 CASSPLGEKLFF TGTGCCAGCAGCCCCCTGGGAGAAAAACTGTTTTTT
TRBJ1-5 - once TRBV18 CASSTRDSNQPQHF TGTGCCAGCTCGACCAGGGATAGCAATCAGCCCCAGCATTTT
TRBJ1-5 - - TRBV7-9 CASSLGSLREYSNQPQHF TGTGCCAGCAGCTTAGGCTCCCTCAGGGAGTATAGCAATCAGCCCCAGCATTTT
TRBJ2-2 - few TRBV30 CAWSEGLGTGELFF TGTGCCTGGAGTGAGGGGCTGGGCACCGGGGAGCTGTTTTTT
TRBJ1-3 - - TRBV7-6 CASSSATDSGNTIYF TGTGCCAGCAGCTCTGCGACAGACTCTGGAAACACCATATATTTT
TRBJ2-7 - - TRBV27 CASRSLGAEQYF TGTGCCAGCAGGTCCTTGGGGGCCGAGCAGTACTTC
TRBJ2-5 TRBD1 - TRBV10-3 CAISGDQGTDQETQYF TGTGCCATCAGTGGGGACCAAGGGACAGACCAAGAGACCCAGTACTTC
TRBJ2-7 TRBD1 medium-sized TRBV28 CASSRPGTGGYEQYF TGTGCCAGCAGCCGGCCTGGGACAGGGGGCTACGAGCAGTACTTC
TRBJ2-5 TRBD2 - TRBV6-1 CASSEAAGGQETQYF TGTGCCAGCAGTGAAGCAGCGGGGGGGCAAGAGACCCAGTACTTC
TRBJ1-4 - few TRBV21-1 CASRILSTGQGEKLFF TGTGCCAGCCGCATACTATCGACAGGTCAGGGTGAAAAACTGTTTTTT
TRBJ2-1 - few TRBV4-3 CASSQERDRAAGGEQFF TGCGCCAGCAGCCAAGAGAGGGACAGGGCCGCGGGGGGTGAGCAGTTCTTC
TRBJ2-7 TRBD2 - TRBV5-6 CASSPETSGGLYEQYF TGTGCCAGCAGCCCTGAGACTAGCGGGGGCCTCTACGAGCAGTACTTC
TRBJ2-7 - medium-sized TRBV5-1 CASADRGGSYEQYF TGCGCCAGCGCCGACAGAGGAGGTAGCTACGAGCAGTACTTC
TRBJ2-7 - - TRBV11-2 CASSPQGSTYEQYF TGTGCCAGCAGCCCACAGGGATCAACCTACGAGCAGTACTTC
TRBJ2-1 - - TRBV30 CAGAVGANEQFF TGTGCCGGGGCAGTCGGAGCAAATGAGCAGTTCTTC